The T cell receptor (beta chain) under discussion was sequenced for a study of blood T cell repertoires in COVID-19. Background on the study: Samples came from the United States, Italy and Spain, spanning acute and convalescent COVID-19. T cells, B-cell-depleted T cells, or PBMCs provided the cDNA or gDNA that served as material.

In the original workflow: Researchers report that nucleated cell counts were estimated from reference gene primer amplification. Data came from immunoSEQ multiplex PCR; TCRdb stores just in-frame clones and leaves some out. That table is the source of V, J and clone size, and D and trimming were worked out from the DNA. The data hold 150,000 or so clones, with 85% to 95% observed a single time. Germline V lookup: CDR1 GTSNPN, CDR2 SVGIG (reference sequence). The V segment lost 2 bases and the J segment 4 bases; nucleotides outside the gene matches: 10. The CDR3 contains 15 residues. The sequence derives from a woman in her fifties or sixties with acute or convalescent COVID-19. The source material was peripheral blood. This sequence joins TRBV30 and TRBJ1-2, with TRBD1 matching 7 bases. CDR3 bases: TGTGCCTGGAGTAGGGGAACAGGGGTGCGCTATGGCTACACCTTC. It codes for CAWSRGTGVRYGYTF.